The 20 T cell receptor beta chains below all came from one sample that was sequenced in a study of blood T cells in healthy people across ages (dated by TCRdb to 2013 to 2016). The receptor library was made with 5' RACE. The run used an Illumina HiSeq 2500. The second PCR ran for about 6 to 11 cycles and used a J-beta primer mix along with a sample-barcoded 5' primer. TCRdb reprocessed the public reads (quality trimming at Q25 with fastp, clone calling with MiXCR) and kept in-frame beta chains. Each record represents a unique CDR3 protein, reported with the most common genes and DNA among its rows. In all, the sample holds 710,000 or so distinct CDR3 sequences, and 22% of those were seen once. The ten biggest clones cover roughly a fifth of the sample. The source material was blood. Source of these receptors: a man aged 70-80 years in good health.

The chain has TRBV20-1 and TRBJ2-3, with 8 bases lining up with TRBD2. The germline V gene has CDR1 DFQATT and CDR2 SNEGSKA (reference sequence). V was pared by 1 base and J by 3 bases, with 3 bases of the junction left unmatched. The CDR3 is made up of 14 amino acids. CDR3 region: CSARVTSGTDTQYF. The CDR3 DNA reads TGCAGTGCTAGAGTCACTAGCGGAACAGATACGCAGTATTTT.

This clonotype was observed a few times. The V call is TRBV6-6, the J call TRBJ1-1; no firm D call. Germline V gene sequence: CDR1 MNHNY, CDR2 SVGAGI (reference sequence). The V gene lost 8 bases and the J gene lost 3 bases, with 7 bases spanning the gap. The CDR3 extends over 11 amino acids. CDR3 sequence: CASRIYTEAFF. CDR3 coding DNA: TGTGCCAGCCGAATCTACACTGAAGCTTTCTTT.

In its sample, this clonotype was seen a few times. The genes are TRBV29-1 and TRBJ1-2; possibly TRBD1 for D (6 bases). Germline loops: CDR1 SQVTM, CDR2 ANQGSEA. The length of the CDR3 is 13 residues. Deletions cut 8 bases from V and 4 bases from J, with 17 bases between. CDR3 sequence (DNA): TGCAGCACATCCCAGGGGACGGGCTATGGCTACACCTTC. It translates to CSTSQGTGYGYTF.

The chain has TRBV20-1 and TRBJ2-3; D remains unclear. Trimming removed 5 bases from V and 5 bases from J, with 11 bases in between. The CDR3 contains 12 residues. The V gene's germline CDR1 is DFQATT and CDR2 SNEGSKA (reference sequence). For the CDR3, the DNA is TGCAGTGCTCCCTTTCCTGGAGATACGCAGTATTTT. Translation: CSAPFPGDTQYF.

This clonotype was observed a few times. The chain links TRBV7-2 to TRBJ2-5; no firm D call. TRBJ2-7 matches the DNA end more closely, so the J call is doubtful. The germline V gene encodes CDR1 SGHTA and CDR2 FQGNSA. The CDR3 loop spans 15 amino acids. The CDR3 sequence: CASSHYTGPIYEQYF. The CDR3 DNA reads as TGTGCCAGCAGCCACTATACCGGGCCAATCTACGAGCAGTACTTC.

The chain links TRBV5-1 to TRBJ1-1, with D maybe TRBD1 (5 bases). Germline V gene data show CDR1 as SGHRS and CDR2 as YFSETQ. The CDR3 is 14 residues long. The ends were cut back, 3 bases at V and 2 bases at J, with 11 bases in the middle. CDR3 nucleotide sequence: TGCGCCAGCAGCTCACGGGGGGATAACACTGAAGCTTTCTTT. Its translation is CASSSRGDNTEAFF. Looking up the rest from reference TRBV5-1 and TRBJ1-1 gives the full variable domain: KAGVTQTPRYLIKTRGQQVTLSCSPISGHRSVSWYQQTPGQGLQFLFEYFSETQRNKGNFPGRFSGRQFSNSRSEMNVSTLELGDSALYLCASSSRGDNTEAFFGQGTRLTVV.

In this sample, this clonotype turned up a few times. The rearrangement uses TRBV6-6 and TRBJ1-2, with D unclear. Deletions cut 7 bases from V and 5 bases from J, with 14 bases between. The germline V gene has CDR1 MNHNY and CDR2 SVGAGI (reference sequence). The CDR3 has 13 residues. The CDR3 sequence is CASTDGPRYGYTF. The CDR3 nucleotides read TGTGCCAGCACGGACGGTCCTAGGTATGGCTACACCTTC.

Only a few counts were recorded for this clonotype. V gene TRBV24-1 combines with J gene TRBJ2-1, with D maybe TRBD2 (5 bases). Germline lookup yields CDR1 KGHDR and CDR2 SFDVKD. CDR3 size: 14 residues. Trimming took off 4 bases at V and 5 bases at J, with 11 bases between the two ends. CDR3 DNA: TGTGCCACCAGTGACAGCGGCGAGAACAATGAGCAGTTCTTC. This translates into CATSDSGENNEQFF.

The rearrangement uses TRBV14 and TRBJ2-5; D perhaps matches TRBD1 (5 bases). The V gene's germline CDR1 is SGHDN and CDR2 FVKESK. V gave up 1 base and J gave up 4 bases, with 13 bases separating them. The CDR3 totals 15 residues. The CDR3 DNA sequence: TGTGCCAGCAGCCAAGGATGGGGCAATGCAGAGACCCAGTACTTC. Its translation is CASSQGWGNAETQYF.

The rearrangement links TRBV27 to TRBJ2-4; possible D gene TRBD1, 6 bases. The ends were cut back, 5 bases at V and 2 bases at J, with 16 bases in the middle. Germline values: CDR1 MNHEY, CDR2 SMNVEV (reference sequence). The CDR3 has 16 residues. The CDR3 sequence: CASSPPPQGSKNIQYF. DNA for the CDR3: TGTGCCAGCAGTCCGCCCCCCCAGGGGTCCAAAAACATTCAGTACTTC.

The rearrangement uses TRBV28 and TRBJ2-1, with 7 bases that match TRBD1. This CDR3 is 13 amino acids long. CDR1 and CDR2 (germline): MDHEN, SYDVKM. The J segment lost 4 bases and the V segment lost 10 bases, leaving 7 bases of the junction unmatched. The CDR3 DNA reads as TGTGCCATCAAAGACAGGGCTTACAATGAGCAGTTCTTC. Translated, it gives CAIKDRAYNEQFF. Complete variable domain (other parts from reference TRBV28 and TRBJ2-1): DVKVTQSSRYLVKRTGEKVFLECVQDMDHENMFWYRQDPGLGLRLIYFSYDVKMKEKGDIPEGYSVSREKKERFSLILESASTNQTSMYLCAIKDRAYNEQFFGPGTRLTVL.

This clonotype was detected many times. The V gene is TRBV24-1, the J gene TRBJ1-2, with D unclear. The V end lost 4 bases, the J end lost 5 bases, and 4 bases lay between the germline ends. The CDR3 loop spans 11 amino acids. CDR1 and CDR2 from the germline V gene are KGHDR and SFDVKD. The CDR3 DNA reads as TGTGCCACCAGTGACCATTATGGCTACACCTTC. This gives the protein CATSDHYGYTF.

This clonotype appeared a few times. The CDR3 DNA is TGTGCCACCAGCACTGGGGGGGAGAACACTGAAGCTTTCTTT. Its translation is CATSTGGENTEAFF. V is TRBV15 and J is TRBJ1-1; tentatively, D is TRBD1 (5 bases). V lost 4 bases and J lost 1, with 10 bases in between. This CDR3 has 14 residues. In germline, CDR1 is LNHNV, CDR2 YYDKDF (reference sequence).

This clonotype was counted between two and nine times. Here the CDR3 reads CASSQGPIVPYEQYF. CDR3 nucleotides: TGTGCCAGCAGCCAAGGGCCAATCGTACCCTACGAGCAGTACTTC. The gene calls are TRBV14 and TRBJ2-7; D ambiguous. Trimming took 1 base from V and 2 from J, leaving 12 bases between them. Germline V gives CDR1 SGHDN, CDR2 FVKESK. The CDR3 consists of 15 residues.

This clonotype was picked up a small number of times. CDR3 bases: TGTGCCAGCAGCTTAGTTCAGACCTACGAGCAGTACGTC. Translating it yields CASSLVQTYEQYV. V gene TRBV7-8 combines with J gene TRBJ2-7, with D unresolved. The ends were cut back, 1 base at V and 2 bases at J, with 6 bases in the middle. This CDR3 comprises 13 residues. Germline V lookup: CDR1 SGHVS, CDR2 FQNEAQ.

In its sample, this clonotype was seen a few times. This rearrangement joins TRBV12-3 or TRBV12-4 to TRBJ1-2; TRBD1 matches at 7 bases. This CDR3 contains 13 residues. Germline trimming cut 5 bases from V and 4 bases from J; bases unmatched to any gene: 4. CDR3 in amino acids: CASSHRGFYGYTF. The CDR3 nucleotides read TGTGCCAGCAGTCACAGGGGATTCTATGGCTACACCTTC.

This clonotype turned up a few times. The chain has TRBV6-5 and TRBJ2-3; tentative D call: TRBD2 (5 bases). V was trimmed by 0 bases and J by 6 bases, leaving 13 bases between them. The CDR3 is made up of 15 amino acids. The germline gives CDR1 MNHEY, CDR2 SVGAGI. This chain's CDR3 is CASSYSKPRRDTQYF. CDR3 DNA: TGTGCCAGCAGTTACTCGAAGCCGAGGAGGGATACGCAGTATTTT.

V gene TRBV7-8 combines with J gene TRBJ1-5; the match to TRBD1 covers 8 bases. The V segment lost 4 bases and the J segment 5 bases; nucleotides outside the gene matches: 7. Per germline, CDR1 SGHVS and CDR2 FQNEAQ. This CDR3 contains 15 residues. CDR3 coding DNA: TGTGCCAGCAGCTCCGGGGACAGGAAAGATCAGCCCCAGCATTTT. This gives the protein CASSSGDRKDQPQHF.

V usage is TRBV24-1 and J usage is TRBJ2-5; 8 bases are a match to TRBD1. TRBJ2-1 matches the DNA end more closely, so the J call is doubtful. The CDR3 is made up of 14 amino acids. Germline CDR1 is KGHDR and CDR2 is SFDVKD. In nucleotides, the CDR3 is TGTGCCACCAGGGACAGGGACCCCTACAATGAGCAGTTCTTC. Protein: CATRDRDPYNEQFF.

This clonotype has just one count. The CDR3 here is CSARDPRRSTYEQYF. The CDR3 nucleotides are TGCAGTGCTAGAGATCCACGGCGGAGCACCTACGAGCAGTACTTC. This chain joins TRBV20-1 and TRBJ2-7; D uncertain. The CDR3 consists of 15 residues. V was shortened by 0 bases and J by 2 bases, with 14 bases between the two germline ends. Germline values: CDR1 DFQATT, CDR2 SNEGSKA (reference sequence).